A single sample is the source of the 15 T cell receptor beta chains below, sequenced in a study of cytomegalovirus exposure and HLA in healthy donors. Primers: 60 Vbeta forward and 13 Jbeta reverse. Sequenced by immunoSEQ multiplex PCR; TCRdb stores in-frame clones only, minus some. Of 90,000 to 150,000 clones listed, under 80% are singletons. Sequencing input: PBMCs. Receptors were obtained from a woman aged 45-65 years in good health and CMV-seropositive.

The sample holds one count of this clone. The genes are TRBV7-5 and TRBJ2-7; the table names TRBD1, a call not compared with the DNA. TRBV7-5 is recorded as a pseudogene. The CDR3 runs to 18 residues. For the CDR3, the DNA is TGTGTCAGAAGCTTAGGGGTCAGGGGCGCACACCTTGTCTACGAGCAGTACTTC. As protein: CVRSLGVRGAHLVYEQYF.

In its sample, this clone was seen once. The CDR3 coding sequence is TGCGCCAGCAGCTTAGCGGCGATCGCAGATACGCAGTATTTT. It specifies CASSLAAIADTQYF. The rearrangement uses TRBV5-1 and TRBJ2-3; D possibly corresponds to TRBD2 (5 bases). V was trimmed by 2 bases and J by 4 bases, leaving 11 bases between them. Germline CDR1 and CDR2: SGHRS and YFSETQ. The CDR3 spans 14 residues.

This clone was seen only a few times. J is TRBJ2-3 and V is TRBV7-2; D gene unclear. The CDR3 length is 14 residues. Germline V gene sequence: CDR1 SGHTA, CDR2 FQGNSA. V lost 4 bases and J 8 bases, leaving 16 bases between the germline ends. The CDR3 here is CASSYGWVMGTQYF. The DNA for the CDR3 is TGTGCCAGCAGCTACGGGTGGGTCATGGGTACGCAGTATTTT.

The chain is built from TRBV5-1 and TRBJ1-4, with 8 positions matching TRBD1. CDR1 and CDR2 from the germline V gene are SGHRS and YFSETQ. The J segment lost 10 bases and the V segment lost 1 base, leaving 6 bases of the junction unmatched. The CDR3 consists of 14 residues. The DNA of the CDR3 is TGCGCCAGCAGCTTGACAGGGGGTGCAGCAAAACTGTTTTTT. This sequence encodes CASSLTGGAAKLFF.

The chain carries TRBV28 and TRBJ1-4; the D gene is possibly TRBD1 (6 bases). The CDR3 consists of 13 residues. Germline V gene data show CDR1 as MDHEN and CDR2 as SYDVKM. Trimming took 10 bases from V and 8 from J, leaving 17 bases between them. CDR3: CAISQTGGEKLFF. The CDR3 region has the DNA TGTGCCATCTCACAGACAGGCGGGGAAAAACTGTTTTTT.

V and J are TRBV6-6 and TRBJ1-1; tentatively, D is TRBD1 (5 bases). Trimming removed 0 bases from V and 7 bases from J, with 12 bases in between. This CDR3 comprises 14 residues. Germline loops: CDR1 MNHNY, CDR2 SVGAGI (reference sequence). For the CDR3, the DNA is TGTGCCAGCAGTTACTCGACAGAGGCCTATGAAGCTTTCTTT. As protein: CASSYSTEAYEAFF.

The chain links TRBV7-9 to TRBJ2-1; D ambiguous. The CDR3 spans 14 residues. V was shortened by 6 bases and J by 11 bases, with 20 bases between the two germline ends. Germline CDR1 SEHNR, CDR2 FQNEAQ (reference sequence). The CDR3 nucleotides read TGTGCCAGCAGTTTTGGCCAAAACCCCCATAAGCAGTTCTTC. Protein: CASSFGQNPHKQFF.

V gene TRBV5-6 combines with J gene TRBJ2-7, with TRBD1 matching over 8 bases. The CDR3 length is 12 residues. The germline CDR1 and CDR2 sequences are SGHDT and YYEEEE. The junction had 2 bases not matched to a gene; V was cut back by 3 bases and J by 6 bases. The CDR3 here is CASSYDRGEQYF. In DNA form, the CDR3 reads TGTGCCAGCAGCTATGACAGGGGCGAGCAGTACTTC. Full variable domain (outside the CDR3, taken from reference TRBV5-6 and TRBJ2-7): DAGVTQSPTHLIKTRGQQVTLRCSPKSGHDTVSWYQQALGQGPQFIFQYYEEEERQRGNFPDRFSGHQFPNYSSELNVNALLLGDSALYLCASSYDRGEQYFGPGTRLTVT.

The rearrangement links TRBV6-6 to TRBJ1-1; D unresolved. In germline, CDR1 is MNHNY, CDR2 SVGAGI (reference sequence). The CDR3 is made up of 15 amino acids. Trimming shortened V by 1 base and J by 7 bases, and 16 bases separated the two germline ends. The CDR3 DNA reads TGTGCCAGCAGTTACTTTGGAGGGTCAGGTAGTGAAGCTTTCTTT. The encoded protein is CASSYFGGSGSEAFF.

The chain combines TRBV11-3 with TRBJ1-2, with D perhaps TRBD1 (5 bases). Germline V lookup: CDR1 SGHNT, CDR2 YENEEA. The germline V and J ends were trimmed by 2 bases and 3 bases, with 25 bases remaining between them. The CDR3 is 19 amino acids. For the CDR3, the DNA is TGTGCCAGCAGCTTAACCACTCGACTAAAAGGGGCGGGAGACTATGGCTACACCTTC. Translation: CASSLTTRLKGAGDYGYTF.

The J gene is TRBJ2-1, the V gene TRBV7-6; D unclear. CDR3 length equals 12 residues. V was trimmed by 5 bases and J by 6 bases, leaving 8 bases between them. Germline-derived CDR1 and CDR2 are SGHVS and FNYEAQ. In DNA form, the CDR3 reads TGTGCCAGCAGCCGCGGAAGCAATGAGCAGTTCTTC. It specifies CASSRGSNEQFF.

This clone was observed a handful of times. The V gene is TRBV4-2, the J gene TRBJ2-5, with D perhaps TRBD1 (5 bases). Germline CDR1 LGHNA, CDR2 YNFKEQ. V lost 2 bases and J lost 2, with 21 bases in between. The CDR3 spans 18 residues. The DNA for the CDR3 is TGTGCCAGCAGCCAAAGAGGAGACAGTTTTAACTATCAAGAGACCCAGTACTTC. Translation gives CASSQRGDSFNYQETQYF.

The chain carries TRBV12-5 and TRBJ2-1, with 11 bases that match TRBD2. CDR3 length equals 15 residues. Trimming at V came to 5 bases and at J to 5 bases, leaving 5 bases not matched to a gene. Germline V gene sequence: CDR1 LGHNT, CDR2 FRNRAP. CDR3 nucleotide sequence: TGTGCTAGTGGTGCGGGACTAGCGGAAAACAATGAGCAGTTCTTC. Its protein product is CASGAGLAENNEQFF.

This clone has only a few counts. The genes are TRBV5-8 and TRBJ1-1; D perhaps matches TRBD1 (6 bases). In germline, CDR1 is SGHTS, CDR2 YDEGEE. The CDR3 runs to 14 residues. Trimming cost V 2 bases and J 5 bases, with 13 bases left between them. The DNA for the CDR3 is TGTGCCAGCAGCTTCCGACAGGCCGGGACTGAAGCTTTCTTT. Encoded protein: CASSFRQAGTEAFF.

This rearrangement joins TRBV6-5 to TRBJ1-1; no definite D call. This CDR3 contains 15 residues. In germline, CDR1 is MNHEY, CDR2 SVGAGI. Trimming pared 5 bases from V and 3 bases from J, leaving 16 bases between. CDR3 DNA sequence: TGTGCCAGCAGTCCTCGTCGTGACATCTACACTGAAGCTTTCTTT. It yields the protein CASSPRRDIYTEAFF.